This T cell receptor (beta chain) was profiled in a study of identical twins. Each cDNA held unique molecular identifiers, and template switching gave it a universal primer site. MiXCR was run by TCRdb on the 5' RACE reads, yielding one entry per CDR3 protein. The sample holds around 550,000 distinct CDR3 sequences, roughly 15% seen once. Whole-study findings and limits: Invariant T cells like MAIT and iNKT could partly confound the zero-insertion analyses. Conclusions relied on cross-sectional statistical analysis, not following the same donors. Fewer insertions marked abundant cord blood beta clonotypes; young adult naive trended weakly, memory not at all.

V was clipped by 5 bases and J by 5 bases, with 12 bases between them. This CDR3 is 14 amino acids long. Germline loops: CDR1 SGHAT, CDR2 FQNNGV. This clonotype was observed a handful of times. Its specificity is unknown. The same sample was also studied in work on yellow fever vaccine responses in identical twins.

Sequences were obtained from CD4+ T cells sorted from blood. This TCR derives from a woman between 18 and 29 years old in good health. The chain uses TRBV11-2 and TRBJ1-4; D is undetermined. CDR3 in amino acids: CASSPSRGNEKLFF. DNA of the CDR3: TGTGCCAGCAGCCCTTCCAGAGGAAATGAAAAACTGTTTTTT.